This T cell receptor (beta chain) was sequenced for a study of vaccination and CD4 T cells after COVID-19. Regarding this clonotype: Its antigen is as yet unknown.

Whole-study results and caveats: Convalescent patients displayed spike mono-reactivity in 304 of 307 vaccine-specific clones.

The V gene end was trimmed by 2 bases and the J gene end by 5 bases; junction bases not matched to a gene: 4. This CDR3 comprises 15 residues. Germline-derived CDR1 and CDR2 are WNHNN and SYGVQD (reference sequence). Sequencing of cultured CD4+ T cell DNA used the Oncomine TCR Beta short-read assay. In TCRdb, the PCR reads were re-called with MiXCR into one record per CDR3 protein. The table has some 15,000 distinct CDR3 sequences, approximately 84% seen once. The treatment here: roughly ten-day PBMC culture with coronavirus spike peptide pools or control peptides (ViraFEST assay). For ViraFEST, peptide pools expanded antigen-specific T cells, after which the TCRs were sequenced.

Sequencing was performed on CD4+ T cells from blood, cultured in vitro, taken after SARS-CoV-2 vaccination. The chain has TRBV10-1 and TRBJ1-5; 9 positions match TRBD1. This receptor was obtained from a human donor who received a COVID-19 vaccine. DNA for the CDR3: TGCGCCAGCAGTGAGGGGGGACAGGGCGATCAGCCCCAGCATTTT. The encoded protein is CASSEGGQGDQPQHF.